The 24 T cell receptor beta chains presented below share a single source sample, sequenced in a study of PD-1 blockade in classical Hodgkin lymphoma. There was relapse after autologous stem cell transplantation in every patient, and there was variation in brentuximab vedotin exposure. This table comes from immunoSEQ multiplex PCR, and its TCRdb copy is limited to in-frame clones, with some not included. Of 90,000 or so clones in the sample, about nine tenths were seen once. Sample: peripheral blood mononuclear cells (PBMCs), taken before the second cycle of nivolumab. The origin of the receptors is a human donor with classical Hodgkin lymphoma.

The chain uses TRBV6-5 and TRBJ1-1, with D tentatively TRBD1 (5 bases). Germline V gene lookup returns CDR1 MNHEY and CDR2 SVGAGI. The CDR3 has 15 residues. V was pared by 8 bases and J by 3 bases, with 19 bases between. The CDR3 coding sequence is TGTGCCAGCTCTCTCGTTGGGAGGGGCCACACTGAAGCTTTCTTT. Its protein product is CASSLVGRGHTEAFF.

The V gene is TRBV27, the J gene TRBJ2-7; 8 bases match TRBD2. V shed 0 bases and J 7 bases; nucleotides not matched to a gene: 8. CDR3 size: 15 residues. Per germline, CDR1 MNHEY and CDR2 SMNVEV (reference sequence). CDR3 loop: CASSLSRAGAVEQYF. DNA of the CDR3: TGTGCCAGCAGTTTATCGAGAGCGGGAGCGGTTGAGCAGTACTTC.

The V call is TRBV11-2, the J call TRBJ2-1; 9 bases line up with TRBD2. The germline V gene has CDR1 SGHAT and CDR2 FQNNGV. Unmatched junction bases numbered 7, after V lost 4 bases and J lost 15 bases. The CDR3 is made up of 12 amino acids. CDR3 nucleotide sequence: TGTGCCAGCAGCTCAGCGGGAGGTTTCGGGTTCTTC. Translated: CASSSAGGFGFF.

V and J are TRBV6-1 and TRBJ2-5; possibly TRBD1 for D (5 bases). Germline V gene sequence: CDR1 MNHNS, CDR2 SASEGT. The length of the CDR3 is 16 residues. V lost 2 bases, J lost 4 bases, and 17 bases lay in between. CDR3: CASSEPYRRLGETQYF. Written as DNA, the CDR3 is TGTGCCAGCAGTGAACCATACAGGCGCCTGGGAGAGACCCAGTACTTC.

This chain links TRBV25-1 with TRBJ2-7; 12 bases match TRBD2. The CDR3 extends over 17 amino acids. From germline, CDR1 is MGHDK and CDR2 SYGVNS. V shed 3 bases, J shed 4 bases, and the junction held 10 bases outside the gene matches. CDR3 DNA: TGTGCCAGCAGTGATCCCACGCAACTAGCGGGAGGTTACGAGCAGTACTTC. Translation: CASSDPTQLAGGYEQYF.

The V and J genes are TRBV4-1 and TRBJ2-5; no reliable D call. CDR1 MGHRA and CDR2 YSYEKL come from the germline V gene. CDR3 length: 11 residues. Trimming left V 5 bases short and J 1 base short, with 2 bases between. Here the CDR3 DNA reads TGCGCCAGCAGCTTCCAAGAGACCCAGTACTTC. Amino acid sequence: CASSFQETQYF.

This chain links TRBV10-3 with TRBJ1-1, with D unclear. This CDR3 region has 11 residues. Between the trimmed V and J ends, which lost 4 bases and 1 base, there was a span of 1 base. Germline V gene lookup returns CDR1 ENHRY and CDR2 SYGVKD. The CDR3 DNA follows: TGTGCCATCAGTGCGAACACTGAAGCTTTCTTT. Amino acids: CAISANTEAFF.

This clone was seen only once. The J gene is TRBJ1-1, the V gene TRBV30; weak D call: TRBD1 (5 bases). CDR1 and CDR2 from the germline V gene are GTSNPN and SVGIG (reference sequence). The CDR3 sequence is 16 residues long. The V gene lost 2 bases and the J gene lost 1 base, with 17 bases spanning the gap. This CDR3 reads CAWSRAYRGQNTEAFF. CDR3 nucleotide sequence: TGTGCCTGGAGTAGGGCTTATCGGGGCCAGAACACTGAAGCTTTCTTT.

The CDR3 loop is CSVVTSQGAPPYEQYF. CDR3 nucleotide sequence: TGCAGCGTCGTGACCTCACAGGGGGCTCCCCCCTACGAGCAGTACTTC. The J gene is TRBJ2-7, the V gene TRBV29-1, with 9 positions matching TRBD1. Germline V gene sequence: CDR1 SQVTM, CDR2 ANQGSEA. The J segment lost 2 bases and the V segment lost 6 bases, leaving 14 bases of the junction unmatched. There are 16 residues in the CDR3.

This clone has a single count. The chain employs TRBV11-3 and TRBJ2-1, with D unresolved. CDR3 size: 12 residues. CDR1 and CDR2 (germline): SGHNT, YENEEA. Trimming took off 4 bases at V and 4 bases at J, with 5 bases between the two ends. CDR3 amino acids: CASSSRYNEQFF. The CDR3 DNA reads TGTGCCAGCAGCTCCAGATACAATGAGCAGTTCTTC.

V gene TRBV27 combines with J gene TRBJ1-5; the D is unclear. CDR1 MNHEY and CDR2 SMNVEV come from the germline V gene (reference sequence). CDR3 length: 12 residues. V dropped 6 bases and J dropped 4 bases, with 7 bases sitting between them. CDR3 sequence reads: CASRRANQPQHF. The CDR3 DNA reads TGTGCCAGCAGGAGGGCTAATCAGCCCCAGCATTTT.

This rearrangement joins TRBV5-4 to TRBJ2-1, with 12 bases aligning to TRBD2. The CDR3 has 15 residues. CDR1 is SGHNT, CDR2 YYREEE, per germline (reference sequence). V shed 2 bases, J shed 8 bases, and the junction held 5 bases outside the gene matches. This CDR3 is CASSFGLAGSDEQFF. CDR3 in DNA: TGTGCCAGCAGCTTCGGACTAGCGGGGAGCGATGAGCAGTTCTTC. Full variable domain (remainder filled in from reference TRBV5-4 and TRBJ2-1): ETGVTQSPTHLIKTRGQQVTLRCSSQSGHNTVSWYQQALGQGPQFIFQYYREEENGRGNFPPRFSGLQFPNYSSELNVNALELDDSALYLCASSFGLAGSDEQFFGPGTRLTVL.

CDR3 in amino acids: CAWSVRGLGLALRRELFF. In DNA, the CDR3 is TGTGCCTGGAGTGTACGAGGATTGGGACTAGCGCTCCGGAGGGAGCTGTTTTTT. The chain joins TRBV30 to TRBJ2-2; 10 bases match TRBD2. The CDR3 is 18 residues long. Per germline, CDR1 GTSNPN and CDR2 SVGIG (reference sequence). The J segment lost 9 bases and the V segment lost 0 bases, leaving 16 bases of the junction unmatched.

The gene calls are TRBV6-4 and TRBJ1-2; a weak D match, TRBD1 (5 bases). The CDR3 contains 16 residues. Germline V CDR1 and CDR2: MRHNA, SNTAGT. Deletions cut 2 bases from V and 2 bases from J, with 15 bases between. This CDR3 reads CASSDPPDSPNYGYTF. Here the CDR3 DNA reads TGTGCCAGCAGTGACCCCCCCGACAGTCCCAACTATGGCTACACCTTC.

The chain is built from TRBV2 and TRBJ2-4; weak D call: TRBD1 (6 bases). In germline, CDR1 is SNHLY, CDR2 FYNNEI. Trimming pared 6 bases from V and 0 bases from J, leaving 15 bases between. The CDR3 has 16 amino acids. The CDR3 DNA follows: TGTGCCAGCAGCGAGAGACAGGATCTAGCCAAAAACATTCAGTACTTC. Protein product: CASSERQDLAKNIQYF.

The chain carries TRBV6-5 and TRBJ2-2; D unresolved. CDR3 length equals 15 residues. The V end was cut by 6 bases, the J end by 4 bases, with 15 bases between. Germline lookup yields CDR1 MNHEY and CDR2 SVGAGI. Here the CDR3 DNA reads TGTGCCAGCAGCCACCAGGACCCACTCACCGGGGAGCTGTTTTTT. This codes for CASSHQDPLTGELFF.

This chain uses TRBV25-1 with TRBJ2-7; D is uncertain. In germline, CDR1 is MGHDK, CDR2 SYGVNS. This CDR3 has 14 amino acids. V was cut by 0 bases and J by 5 bases, with 11 bases left in between. The CDR3 reads CASSEYGVGDEQYF. The CDR3 DNA reads TGTGCCAGCAGTGAATATGGTGTTGGCGACGAGCAGTACTTC.

J is TRBJ2-3 and V is TRBV6-5; no reliable D call. CDR1 is MNHEY and CDR2 is SVGAGI in the germline V gene. This CDR3 comprises 14 residues. V shed 2 bases and J shed 6 bases, with 12 bases lying between them. The CDR3 here is CASSYTLPPDTQYF. CDR3 DNA sequence: TGTGCCAGCAGTTACACACTGCCCCCGGATACGCAGTATTTT.

In this sample, this clone turned up once. This chain links TRBV19 with TRBJ1-1, with D unresolved. V gave up 7 bases and J gave up 1 base, with 19 bases separating them. The V gene's germline CDR1 is LNHDA and CDR2 SQIVND (reference sequence). The CDR3 is made up of 16 amino acids. CDR3 in DNA: TGTGCCAGTAACCCCCTCGTTGGGCGGCAGAACACTGAAGCTTTCTTT. Protein product: CASNPLVGRQNTEAFF.

The rearrangement uses TRBV5-5 and TRBJ1-5; a possible D gene is TRBD1 (5 bases). The CDR3 sequence is 17 residues long. V lost 0 bases, J lost 3 bases, and 16 bases lay in between. Germline V gene data show CDR1 as SGHKS and CDR2 as YYEKEE (reference sequence). CDR3 DNA: TGTGCCAGCAGCTTGGAGGGGTTACCGAGGGCCAATCAGCCCCAGCATTTT. Translation gives CASSLEGLPRANQPQHF.

The V call is TRBV30, the J call TRBJ2-2, with 8 nucleotides matching TRBD2. CDR3 length: 15 residues. From germline, CDR1 is GTSNPN and CDR2 SVGIG (reference sequence). V lost 4 bases and J lost 7; bases outside the gene matches: 11. In nucleotides, the CDR3 is TGTGCCTGGAAAAAACCGACCCTAGCGGGCGGGGAGCTGTTTTTT. Translated: CAWKKPTLAGGELFF.

This chain uses TRBV5-1 with TRBJ1-5, with D perhaps TRBD1 (5 bases). CDR1 SGHRS and CDR2 YFSETQ come from the germline V gene. V gave up 0 bases and J gave up 6 bases, with 10 bases separating them. This CDR3 has 14 amino acids. The CDR3 DNA reads TGCGCCAGCAGCTTGGCGGGGGAGGGTCAGCCCCAGCATTTT. Its translation is CASSLAGEGQPQHF.

V gene TRBV30 combines with J gene TRBJ1-1; no clear D. Trimming pared 5 bases from V and 0 bases from J, leaving 13 bases between. Per the germline V gene, CDR1 is GTSNPN and CDR2 is SVGIG (reference sequence). The CDR3 length is 14 residues. The CDR3 is CAWLDPHLNTEAFF. In DNA, the CDR3 is TGTGCCTGGTTGGACCCTCATTTGAACACTGAAGCTTTCTTT.

The chain is built from TRBV5-4 and TRBJ2-4, with no clear D. The V gene's germline CDR1 is SGHNT and CDR2 YYREEE (reference sequence). The CDR3 spans 17 residues. The ends were cut back, 2 bases at V and 1 base at J, with 16 bases in the middle. CDR3 DNA: TGTGCCAGCAGCTTAAGAACGAGTCAGGCGGCCAAAAACATTCAGTACTTC. Translation: CASSLRTSQAAKNIQYF. Full variable domain (missing parts from reference TRBV5-4 and TRBJ2-4): ETGVTQSPTHLIKTRGQQVTLRCSSQSGHNTVSWYQQALGQGPQFIFQYYREEENGRGNFPPRFSGLQFPNYSSELNVNALELDDSALYLCASSLRTSQAAKNIQYFGAGTRLSVL.